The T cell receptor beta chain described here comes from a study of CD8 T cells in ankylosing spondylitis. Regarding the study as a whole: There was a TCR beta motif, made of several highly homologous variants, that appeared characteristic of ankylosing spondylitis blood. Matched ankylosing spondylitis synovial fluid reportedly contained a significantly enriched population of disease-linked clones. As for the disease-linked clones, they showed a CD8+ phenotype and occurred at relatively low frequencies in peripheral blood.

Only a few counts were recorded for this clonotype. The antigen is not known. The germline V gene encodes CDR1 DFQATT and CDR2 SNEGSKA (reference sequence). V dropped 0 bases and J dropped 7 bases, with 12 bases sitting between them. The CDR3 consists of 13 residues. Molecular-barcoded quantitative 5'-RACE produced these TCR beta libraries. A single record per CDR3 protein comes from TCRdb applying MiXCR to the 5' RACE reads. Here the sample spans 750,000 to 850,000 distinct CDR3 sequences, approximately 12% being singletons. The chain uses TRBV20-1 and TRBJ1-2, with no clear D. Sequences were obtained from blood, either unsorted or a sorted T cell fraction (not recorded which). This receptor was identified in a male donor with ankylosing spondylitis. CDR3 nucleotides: TGCAGTGCTAGAGATATCCTATCTGGTGGCTACACCTTC. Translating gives CSARDILSGGYTF.